This T cell receptor beta chain was captured by sequencing in a study of CD8 T cells in ankylosing spondylitis. This clonotype was counted many times. As yet, its antigen is unknown. Quantitative 5'-RACE with molecular barcodes generated TCR beta libraries. TCRdb re-called the 5' RACE reads with MiXCR, one entry per CDR3 protein. The sample holds under 950,000 distinct CDR3 sequences, around 19% seen once. Study outcomes and limitations: There was reportedly significant enrichment of clones that were disease-linked in matched ankylosing spondylitis synovial fluid. A TCR beta motif of 7 to 9 highly homologous variants seemed to mark ankylosing spondylitis blood.

Looked up from germline, CDR1 is LNHNV and CDR2 is YYDKDF (reference sequence). The CDR3 has 14 amino acids. With 2 bases removed from V and 2 bases from J, the gap between germline ends came to 10 bases. The rearrangement links TRBV15 to TRBJ2-7; D gene ambiguous. The specimen was blood, either unsorted or a sorted T cell fraction (not recorded which). The origin of this receptor is a male donor with ankylosing spondylitis. The CDR3: CATSRSLGTYEQYF. In DNA, the CDR3 is TGTGCCACCAGCAGATCCTTGGGTACCTACGAGCAGTACTTC.